This is a list of T cell receptor beta chains from one sample in a study of T cell responses to AZD1222 COVID-19 vaccine. Libraries were prepared by immunoSEQ multiplex PCR; TCRdb keeps only in-frame clonotypes and omits some of them. The sample consists of roughly 100,000 clones, about nine tenths of them appearing once. Specimen: peripheral blood, collected on day 0 of AZD1222 vaccination. Receptor source: an adult in good health. Each CDR3 is given with its conserved first and last residue. Fields, in order: V gene, J gene, D gene, clone size, CDR3 protein, CDR3 DNA. The D gene is left open where the match is weak. The listing skips clone size in some rows; elsewhere it reads once, few, many or a size class.

V: TRBV19
J: TRBJ2-1
D: -
size: -
CDR3: CASSVLMNEQFF
DNA: TGTGCCAGTAGTGTCTTGATGAATGAGCAGTTCTTC

V: TRBV7-8
J: TRBJ2-3
D: TRBD2
size: -
CDR3: CASSQLSGGQSTDTQYF
DNA: TGTGCCAGCAGCCAACTTAGCGGGGGGCAAAGTACAGATACGCAGTATTTT

V: TRBV7-2
J: TRBJ2-7
D: TRBD2
size: -
CDR3: CASRSLAGEQYF
DNA: TGTGCCAGCAGATCCTTAGCGGGCGAGCAGTACTTC

V: TRBV18
J: TRBJ1-1
D: TRBD1
size: -
CDR3: CASSQRQGKDTEAFF
DNA: TGTGCCAGCTCGCAAAGACAGGGGAAGGACACTGAAGCTTTCTTT

V: TRBV7-2
J: TRBJ2-5
D: TRBD1
size: -
CDR3: CASSLGGQGSETQYF
DNA: TGTGCCAGCAGCTTAGGGGGACAGGGTTCAGAGACCCAGTACTTC

V: TRBV6-2/TRBV6-3
J: TRBJ2-1
D: TRBD2
size: once
CDR3: CASSSGTSGRALWDEQFF
DNA: TGTGCCAGCAGTTCCGGGACTAGCGGGAGGGCCCTTTGGGATGAGCAGTTCTTC

V: TRBV5-1
J: TRBJ2-5
D: TRBD1
size: -
CDR3: CASSLGGGGETQYF
DNA: TGCGCCAGCAGCTTGGGAGGGGGCGGAGAGACCCAGTACTTC

V: TRBV19
J: TRBJ2-7
D: -
size: -
CDR3: CASSIAIGEYEQYF
DNA: TGTGCCAGTAGTATAGCAATCGGGGAATACGAGCAGTACTTC

V: TRBV4-3
J: TRBJ2-3
D: -
size: -
CDR3: CASSQGSASTQYF
DNA: TGCGCCAGCAGCCAAGGGTCAGCCAGTACGCAGTATTTT

V: TRBV13
J: TRBJ2-1
D: -
size: -
CDR3: CASSSGTIAGEQFF
DNA: TGTGCCAGCAGCTCCGGGACCATAGCCGGAGAGCAGTTCTTC

V: TRBV6-6
J: TRBJ1-4
D: -
size: -
CDR3: CASSLGHGNEKLFF
DNA: TGTGCCAGCAGTCTCGGGCACGGGAATGAAAAACTGTTTTTT

V: TRBV9
J: TRBJ2-7
D: -
size: -
CDR3: CASSVEGNSYEQYF
DNA: TGCGCCAGCAGCGTAGAGGGTAACTCCTACGAGCAGTACTTC

V: TRBV5-6
J: TRBJ2-1
D: TRBD2
size: -
CDR3: CASSPGLGLNEQFF
DNA: TGTGCCAGCAGCCCGGGACTAGGGCTCAATGAGCAGTTCTTC

V: TRBV4-1
J: TRBJ1-4
D: TRBD1
size: -
CDR3: CASSQGTGAGLFF
DNA: TGCGCCAGCAGCCAAGGGACAGGGGCGGGCCTGTTTTTT

V: TRBV28
J: TRBJ1-2
D: TRBD1
size: -
CDR3: CASRRTGQVYTF
DNA: TGTGCCAGCCGTCGAACAGGACAGGTCTACACCTTC

V: TRBV5-1
J: TRBJ2-3
D: -
size: -
CDR3: CASSLQSWGGIDTQYF
DNA: TGCGCCAGCAGCTTGCAGAGCTGGGGGGGCATAGATACGCAGTATTTT

V: TRBV6-2/TRBV6-3
J: TRBJ2-3
D: TRBD1
size: -
CDR3: CASSTKGQRATDTQYF
DNA: TGTGCCAGCAGTACGAAGGGACAGAGAGCGACAGATACGCAGTATTTT

V: TRBV19
J: TRBJ1-2
D: -
size: -
CDR3: CASMAQQSRFDYGYTF
DNA: TGTGCCAGTATGGCCCAACAGAGCCGGTTTGACTATGGCTACACCTTC

V: TRBV2
J: TRBJ2-6
D: -
size: -
CDR3: CASSTFCYRSSRANVLTF
DNA: TGTGCCAGCAGTACCTTCTGTTACCGATCAAGTCGGGCCAACGTCCTGACTTTC

V: TRBV7-3
J: TRBJ2-3
D: -
size: -
CDR3: CASSLGSLPTDTQYF
DNA: TGTGCCAGCAGCTTAGGCAGCCTCCCCACAGATACGCAGTATTTT

V: TRBV2
J: TRBJ2-7
D: TRBD2
size: -
CDR3: CASSLAGSYEQYF
DNA: TGTGCCAGCAGTCTAGCGGGATCCTACGAGCAGTACTTC

V: TRBV12-3/TRBV12-4
J: TRBJ2-7
D: -
size: -
CDR3: CASSARVYEQYF
DNA: TGTGCCAGCAGTGCCCGGGTCTACGAGCAGTACTTC

V: TRBV9
J: TRBJ1-6
D: -
size: -
CDR3: CASSVQAGNNSPLHF
DNA: TGTGCCAGCAGCGTCCAAGCTGGAAATAATTCACCCCTCCACTTT

V: TRBV7-3
J: TRBJ2-3
D: -
size: -
CDR3: CASSLTMVDTQYF
DNA: TGTGCCAGCAGCTTAACGATGGTGGATACGCAGTATTTT

V: TRBV5-1
J: TRBJ1-1
D: -
size: -
CDR3: CASRGGNTEAFF
DNA: TGCGCCAGCAGAGGGGGGAACACTGAAGCTTTCTTT

V: TRBV7-2
J: TRBJ1-3
D: -
size: -
CDR3: CASSLGGGSGNTIYF
DNA: TGTGCCAGCAGCTTAGGGGGAGGGTCAGGAAACACCATATATTTT

V: TRBV27
J: TRBJ2-3
D: -
size: -
CDR3: CASSLSELGDTQYF
DNA: TGTGCCAGCAGTTTATCGGAACTAGGGGATACGCAGTATTTT

V: TRBV28
J: TRBJ2-3
D: TRBD2
size: -
CDR3: CASSFLAGGTDTQYF
DNA: TGTGCCAGCAGTTTTTTAGCGGGGGGCACAGATACGCAGTATTTT

V: TRBV2
J: TRBJ2-7
D: -
size: -
CDR3: CASSEGQGLYEQYF
DNA: TGTGCCAGCAGTGAAGGGCAGGGACTCTACGAGCAGTACTTC

V: TRBV24-1
J: TRBJ2-3
D: -
size: -
CDR3: CATSDVGQIADTQYF
DNA: TGTGCCACCAGTGATGTCGGACAGATAGCAGATACGCAGTATTTT

V: TRBV21-1
J: TRBJ2-7
D: -
size: -
CDR3: CASSNGGDGSYEQYF
DNA: TGTGCCAGCAGCAACGGGGGGGACGGATCCTACGAGCAGTACTTC

V: TRBV9
J: TRBJ2-7
D: TRBD2
size: -
CDR3: CASSARLADSYEQYF
DNA: TGTGCCAGCAGCGCCAGACTAGCGGACTCCTACGAGCAGTACTTC

V: TRBV19
J: TRBJ1-2
D: -
size: -
CDR3: CASSIGRTNYGYTF
DNA: TGTGCCAGTAGTATAGGAAGGACGAACTATGGCTACACCTTC

V: TRBV10-3
J: TRBJ1-5
D: -
size: once
CDR3: CAIRGTGVGQPQHF
DNA: TGTGCCATCAGGGGTACGGGGGTAGGACAGCCCCAGCATTTT

V: TRBV28
J: TRBJ2-7
D: -
size: -
CDR3: CASSEQGLEQYF
DNA: TGTGCCAGCAGTGAACAGGGTCTGGAGCAGTACTTC

V: TRBV6-5
J: TRBJ2-1
D: TRBD2
size: -
CDR3: CASNPSGRYNEQFF
DNA: TGTGCCAGCAACCCTAGCGGGAGGTACAATGAGCAGTTCTTC

V: TRBV28
J: TRBJ1-5
D: -
size: -
CDR3: CASRGGETHSNQPQHF
DNA: TGTGCCAGCAGGGGGGGGGAGACTCATAGCAATCAGCCCCAGCATTTT

V: TRBV2
J: TRBJ1-1
D: TRBD1
size: -
CDR3: CASSAWDRNTEAFF
DNA: TGTGCCAGCAGTGCCTGGGACAGGAACACTGAAGCTTTCTTT

V: TRBV6-1
J: TRBJ1-1
D: -
size: few
CDR3: CASSERVWAFF
DNA: TGTGCCAGCAGTGAAAGAGTGTGGGCTTTCTTT

V: TRBV20-1
J: TRBJ2-7
D: TRBD2
size: -
CDR3: CSASLAGGSPSKQYF
DNA: TGCAGTGCTAGTCTAGCGGGAGGCAGCCCTAGCAAGCAGTACTTC

V: TRBV19
J: TRBJ2-7
D: TRBD1
size: -
CDR3: CASSIQGQAASEQYF
DNA: TGTGCCAGTAGTATCCAAGGACAGGCGGCGTCCGAGCAGTACTTC

V: TRBV19
J: TRBJ2-2
D: -
size: -
CDR3: CASSAGGNTGELFF
DNA: TGTGCCAGTAGTGCCGGGGGGAACACCGGGGAGCTGTTTTTT

V: TRBV19
J: TRBJ2-2
D: TRBD1
size: -
CDR3: CASSGGTGFANTGELFF
DNA: TGTGCCAGTAGTGGGGGGACAGGGTTCGCGAACACCGGGGAGCTGTTTTTT

V: TRBV27
J: TRBJ2-7
D: TRBD2
size: -
CDR3: CASSPRGSPPYEQYF
DNA: TGTGCCAGCAGTCCTCGCGGGAGCCCCCCCTACGAGCAGTACTTC

V: TRBV18
J: TRBJ1-2
D: -
size: -
CDR3: CASSPATNYGYTF
DNA: TGTGCCAGCTCACCAGCAACTAACTATGGCTACACCTTC

V: TRBV5-1
J: TRBJ1-3
D: -
size: -
CDR3: CASSLAGAVAGNTIYF
DNA: TGCGCCAGCAGCTTGGCCGGGGCAGTGGCTGGAAACACCATATATTTT

V: TRBV28
J: TRBJ2-7
D: -
size: -
CDR3: CASSPRWGRSEQYF
DNA: TGTGCCAGCAGTCCCCGATGGGGGCGCTCCGAGCAGTACTTC

V: TRBV6-5
J: TRBJ1-4
D: -
size: -
CDR3: CASSPRLPRDEKLFF
DNA: TGTGCCAGCAGTCCCCGGCTCCCAAGGGATGAAAAACTGTTTTTT

V: TRBV6-2/TRBV6-3
J: TRBJ1-2
D: TRBD1
size: -
CDR3: CASSTDRDHGYTF
DNA: TGTGCCAGCAGTACCGACAGGGATCATGGCTACACCTTC

V: TRBV7-2
J: TRBJ1-3
D: TRBD1
size: -
CDR3: CASSRTGTSSGNTIYF
DNA: TGTGCCAGCAGTCGGACAGGAACAAGCTCTGGAAACACCATATATTTT

V: TRBV29-1
J: TRBJ2-7
D: -
size: -
CDR3: CSVSGGGYEQYF
DNA: TGCAGCGTTTCTGGGGGTGGGTACGAGCAGTACTTC

V: TRBV12-3/TRBV12-4
J: TRBJ2-7
D: -
size: -
CDR3: CASSLGEHGEQYF
DNA: TGTGCCAGCAGTTTAGGAGAGCACGGCGAGCAGTACTTC

V: TRBV11-3
J: TRBJ2-1
D: TRBD1
size: -
CDR3: CASSPDRGVNEQFF
DNA: TGTGCCAGCAGCCCCGACAGGGGTGTCAATGAGCAGTTCTTC

V: TRBV28
J: TRBJ1-5
D: TRBD1
size: -
CDR3: CASSFGTGIQPQHF
DNA: TGTGCCAGCAGTTTTGGGACAGGGATTCAGCCCCAGCATTTT